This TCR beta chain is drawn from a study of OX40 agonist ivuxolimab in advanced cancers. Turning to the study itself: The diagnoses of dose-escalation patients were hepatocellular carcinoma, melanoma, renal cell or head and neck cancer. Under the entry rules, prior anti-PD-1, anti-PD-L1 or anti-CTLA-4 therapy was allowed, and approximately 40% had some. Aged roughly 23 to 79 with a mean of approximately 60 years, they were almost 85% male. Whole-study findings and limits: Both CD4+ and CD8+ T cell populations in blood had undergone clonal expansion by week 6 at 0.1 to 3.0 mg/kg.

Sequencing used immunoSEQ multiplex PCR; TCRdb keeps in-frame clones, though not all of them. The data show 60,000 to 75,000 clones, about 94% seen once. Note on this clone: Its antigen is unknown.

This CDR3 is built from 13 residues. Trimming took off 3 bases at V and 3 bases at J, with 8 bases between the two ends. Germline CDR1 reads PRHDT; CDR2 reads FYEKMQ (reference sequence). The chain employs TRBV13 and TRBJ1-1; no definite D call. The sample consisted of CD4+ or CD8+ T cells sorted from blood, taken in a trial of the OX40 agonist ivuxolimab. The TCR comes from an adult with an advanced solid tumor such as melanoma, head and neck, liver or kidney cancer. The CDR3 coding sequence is TGTGCCAGCAGCTTCAGTGCCGACACTGAAGCTTTCTTT. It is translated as CASSFSADTEAFF.